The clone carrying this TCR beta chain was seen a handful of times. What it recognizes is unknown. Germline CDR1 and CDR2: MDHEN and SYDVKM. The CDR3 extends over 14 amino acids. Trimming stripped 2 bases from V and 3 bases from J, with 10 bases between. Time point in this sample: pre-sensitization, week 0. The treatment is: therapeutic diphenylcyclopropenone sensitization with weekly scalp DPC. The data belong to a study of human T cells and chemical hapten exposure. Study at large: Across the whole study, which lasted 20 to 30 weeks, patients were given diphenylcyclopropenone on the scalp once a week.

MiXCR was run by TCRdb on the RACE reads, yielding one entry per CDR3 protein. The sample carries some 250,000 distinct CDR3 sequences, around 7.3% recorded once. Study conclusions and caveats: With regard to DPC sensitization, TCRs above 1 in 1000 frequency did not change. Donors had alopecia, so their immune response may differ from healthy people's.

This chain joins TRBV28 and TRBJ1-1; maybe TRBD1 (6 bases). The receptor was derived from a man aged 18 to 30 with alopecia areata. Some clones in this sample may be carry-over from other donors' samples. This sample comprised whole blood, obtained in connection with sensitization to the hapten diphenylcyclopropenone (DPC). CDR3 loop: CASSLRGKDTEAFF. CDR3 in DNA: TGTGCCAGCAGTTTAAGGGGGAAGGACACTGAAGCTTTCTTT. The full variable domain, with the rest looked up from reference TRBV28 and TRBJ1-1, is DVKVTQSSRYLVKRTGEKVFLECVQDMDHENMFWYRQDPGLGLRLIYFSYDVKMKEKGDIPEGYSVSREKKERFSLILESASTNQTSMYLCASSLRGKDTEAFFGQGTRLTVV.